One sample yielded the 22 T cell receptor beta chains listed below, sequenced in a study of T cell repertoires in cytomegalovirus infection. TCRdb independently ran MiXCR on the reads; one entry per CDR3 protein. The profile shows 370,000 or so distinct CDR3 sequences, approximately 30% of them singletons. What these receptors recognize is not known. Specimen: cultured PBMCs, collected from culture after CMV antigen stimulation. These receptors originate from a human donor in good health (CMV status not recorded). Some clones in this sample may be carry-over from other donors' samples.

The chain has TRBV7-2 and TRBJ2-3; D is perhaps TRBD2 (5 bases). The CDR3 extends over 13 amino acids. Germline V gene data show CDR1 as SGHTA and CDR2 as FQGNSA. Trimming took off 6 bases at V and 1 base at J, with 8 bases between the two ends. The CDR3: CASRVSGTDTQYF. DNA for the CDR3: TGTGCCAGCAGGGTTAGCGGCACAGATACGCAGTATTTT.

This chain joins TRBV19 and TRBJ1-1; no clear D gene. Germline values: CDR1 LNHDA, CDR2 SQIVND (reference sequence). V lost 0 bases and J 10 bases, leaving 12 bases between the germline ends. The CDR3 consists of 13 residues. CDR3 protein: CASSIDPGVGAFF. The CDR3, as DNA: TGTGCCAGTAGTATAGATCCCGGTGTAGGAGCTTTCTTT. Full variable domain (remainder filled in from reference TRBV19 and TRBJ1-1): DGGITQSPKYLFRKEGQNVTLSCEQNLNHDAMYWYRQDPGQGLRLIYYSQIVNDFQKGDIAEGYSVSREKKESFPLTVTSAQKNPTAFYLCASSIDPGVGAFFGQGTRLTVV.

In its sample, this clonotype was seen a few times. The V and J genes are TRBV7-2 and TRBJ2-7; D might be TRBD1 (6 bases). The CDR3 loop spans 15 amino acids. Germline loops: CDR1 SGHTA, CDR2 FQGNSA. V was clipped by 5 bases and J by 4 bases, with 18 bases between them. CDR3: CASSQPGTPGYEQYF. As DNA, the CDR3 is TGTGCCAGCAGCCAACCAGGGACACCCGGTTACGAGCAGTACTTC. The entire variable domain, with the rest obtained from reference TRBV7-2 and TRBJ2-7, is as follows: GAGVSQSPSNKVTEKGKDVELRCDPISGHTALYWYRQSLGQGLEFLIYFQGNSAPDKSGLPSDRFSAERTGGSVSTLTIQRTQQEDSAVYLCASSQPGTPGYEQYFGPGTRLTVT.

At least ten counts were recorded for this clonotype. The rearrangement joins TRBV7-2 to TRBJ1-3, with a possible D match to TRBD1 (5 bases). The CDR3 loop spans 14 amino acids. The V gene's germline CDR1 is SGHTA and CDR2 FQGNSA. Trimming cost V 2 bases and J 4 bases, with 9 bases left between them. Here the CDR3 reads CASSLRGDGNTIYF. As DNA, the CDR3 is TGTGCCAGCAGCTTAAGAGGGGACGGAAACACCATATATTTT. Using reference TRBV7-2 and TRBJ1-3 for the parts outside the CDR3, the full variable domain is GAGVSQSPSNKVTEKGKDVELRCDPISGHTALYWYRQSLGQGLEFLIYFQGNSAPDKSGLPSDRFSAERTGGSVSTLTIQRTQQEDSAVYLCASSLRGDGNTIYFGEGSWLTVV.

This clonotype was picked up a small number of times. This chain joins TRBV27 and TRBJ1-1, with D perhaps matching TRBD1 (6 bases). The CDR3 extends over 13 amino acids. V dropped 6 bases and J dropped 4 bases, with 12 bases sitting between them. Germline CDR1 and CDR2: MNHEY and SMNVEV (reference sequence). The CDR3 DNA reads TGTGCCAGCAGCCGTGGACAGACCACTGAAGCTTTCTTT. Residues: CASSRGQTTEAFF.

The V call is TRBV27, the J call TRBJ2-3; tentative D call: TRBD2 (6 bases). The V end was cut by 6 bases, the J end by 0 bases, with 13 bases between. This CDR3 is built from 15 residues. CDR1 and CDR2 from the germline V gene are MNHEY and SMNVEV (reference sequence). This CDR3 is CASSLLARSTDTQYF. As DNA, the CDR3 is TGTGCCAGCAGCCTCCTAGCGCGGAGCACAGATACGCAGTATTTT.

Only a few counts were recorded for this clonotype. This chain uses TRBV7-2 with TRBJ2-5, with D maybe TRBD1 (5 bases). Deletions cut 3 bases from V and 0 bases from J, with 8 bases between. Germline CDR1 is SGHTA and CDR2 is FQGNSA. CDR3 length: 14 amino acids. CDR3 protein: CASSLGQHQETQYF. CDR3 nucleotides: TGTGCCAGCAGCTTGGGGCAGCACCAAGAGACCCAGTACTTC.

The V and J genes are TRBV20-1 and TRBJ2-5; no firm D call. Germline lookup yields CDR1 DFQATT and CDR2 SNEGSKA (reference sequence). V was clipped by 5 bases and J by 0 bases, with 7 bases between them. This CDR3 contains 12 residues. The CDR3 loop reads CSAREYQETQYF. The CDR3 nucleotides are TGCAGTGCTCGCGAGTACCAAGAGACCCAGTACTTC.

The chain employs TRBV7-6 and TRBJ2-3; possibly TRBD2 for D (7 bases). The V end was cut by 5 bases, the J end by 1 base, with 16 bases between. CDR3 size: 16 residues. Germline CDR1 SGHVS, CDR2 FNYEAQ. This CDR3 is CASSDRGGGGTDTQYF. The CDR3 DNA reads TGTGCCAGCAGCGACAGAGGAGGGGGGGGCACAGATACGCAGTATTTT.

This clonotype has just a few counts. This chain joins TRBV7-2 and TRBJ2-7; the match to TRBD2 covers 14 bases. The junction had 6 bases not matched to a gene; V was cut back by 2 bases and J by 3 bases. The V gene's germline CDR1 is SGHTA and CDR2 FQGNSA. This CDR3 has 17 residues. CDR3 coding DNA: TGTGCCAGCAGCTTAATCCCCGGGACTAGCGGGGGCTACGAGCAGTACTTC. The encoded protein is CASSLIPGTSGGYEQYF. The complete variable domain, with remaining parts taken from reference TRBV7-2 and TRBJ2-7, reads GAGVSQSPSNKVTEKGKDVELRCDPISGHTALYWYRQSLGQGLEFLIYFQGNSAPDKSGLPSDRFSAERTGGSVSTLTIQRTQQEDSAVYLCASSLIPGTSGGYEQYFGPGTRLTVT.

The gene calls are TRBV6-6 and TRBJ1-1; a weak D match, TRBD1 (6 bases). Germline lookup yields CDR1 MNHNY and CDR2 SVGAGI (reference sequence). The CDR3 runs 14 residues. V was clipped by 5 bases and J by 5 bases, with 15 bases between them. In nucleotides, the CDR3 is TGTGCCAGCAGTGCGGACAGCTTGAGAACTGAAGCTTTCTTT. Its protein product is CASSADSLRTEAFF.

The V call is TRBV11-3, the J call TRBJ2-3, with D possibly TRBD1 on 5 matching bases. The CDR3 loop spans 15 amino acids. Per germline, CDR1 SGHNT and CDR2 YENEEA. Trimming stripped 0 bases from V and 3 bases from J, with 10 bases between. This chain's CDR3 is CASSLDDRETDTQYF. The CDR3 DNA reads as TGTGCCAGCAGCTTAGATGACAGAGAGACAGATACGCAGTATTTT.

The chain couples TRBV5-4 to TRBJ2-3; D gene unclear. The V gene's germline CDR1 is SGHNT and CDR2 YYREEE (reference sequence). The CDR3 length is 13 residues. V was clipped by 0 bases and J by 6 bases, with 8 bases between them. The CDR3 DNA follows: TGTGCCAGCAGCTTGGCTCCGTTTGATACGCAGTATTTT. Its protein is CASSLAPFDTQYF.

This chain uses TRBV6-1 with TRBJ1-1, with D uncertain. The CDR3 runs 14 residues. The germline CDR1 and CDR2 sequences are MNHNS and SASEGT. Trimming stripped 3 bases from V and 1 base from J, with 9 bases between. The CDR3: CASSENTWNTEAFF. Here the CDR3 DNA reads TGTGCCAGCAGTGAGAACACCTGGAACACTGAAGCTTTCTTT.

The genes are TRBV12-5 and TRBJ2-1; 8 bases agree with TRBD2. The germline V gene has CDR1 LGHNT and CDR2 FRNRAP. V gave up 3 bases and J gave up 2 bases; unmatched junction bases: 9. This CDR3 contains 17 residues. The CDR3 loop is CASGLGREALTYNEQFF. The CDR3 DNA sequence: TGTGCTAGTGGTTTAGGGCGGGAGGCGCTAACCTACAATGAGCAGTTCTTC.

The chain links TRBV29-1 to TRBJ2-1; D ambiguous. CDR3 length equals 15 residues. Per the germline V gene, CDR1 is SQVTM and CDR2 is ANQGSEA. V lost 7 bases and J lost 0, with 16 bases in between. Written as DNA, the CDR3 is TGCAGCGAACGACCCCTAGTCGGCTCCTACAATGAGCAGTTCTTC. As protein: CSERPLVGSYNEQFF.

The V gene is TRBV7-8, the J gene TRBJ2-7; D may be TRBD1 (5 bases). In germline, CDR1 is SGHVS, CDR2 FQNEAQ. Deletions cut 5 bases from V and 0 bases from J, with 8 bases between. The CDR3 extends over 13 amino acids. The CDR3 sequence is CASSRQTSYEQYF. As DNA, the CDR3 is TGTGCCAGCAGCCGACAGACCTCCTACGAGCAGTACTTC.

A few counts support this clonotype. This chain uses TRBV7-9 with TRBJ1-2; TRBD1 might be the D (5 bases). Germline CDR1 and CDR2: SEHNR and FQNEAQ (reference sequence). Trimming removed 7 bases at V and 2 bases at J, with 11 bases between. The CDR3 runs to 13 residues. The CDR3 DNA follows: TGTGCCAGCAACAACCGGGACAACTATGGCTACACCTTC. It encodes CASNNRDNYGYTF.

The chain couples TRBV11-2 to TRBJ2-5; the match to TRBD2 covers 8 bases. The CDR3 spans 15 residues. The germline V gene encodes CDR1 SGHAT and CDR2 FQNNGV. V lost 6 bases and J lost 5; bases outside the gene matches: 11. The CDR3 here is CASRPSGSGRETQYF. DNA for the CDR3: TGTGCCAGCAGACCGAGCGGGAGCGGGCGCGAGACCCAGTACTTC.

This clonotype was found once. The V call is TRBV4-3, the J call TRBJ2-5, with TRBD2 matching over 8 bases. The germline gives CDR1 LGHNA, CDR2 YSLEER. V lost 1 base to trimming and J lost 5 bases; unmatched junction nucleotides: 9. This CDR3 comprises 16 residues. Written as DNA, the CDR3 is TGCGCCAGCAGCCAAGCCGCGGGGGGCCGGACGGAGACCCAGTACTTC. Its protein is CASSQAAGGRTETQYF.

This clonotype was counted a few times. CDR3 coding DNA: TGTGCCAGCAGCCAGGGGACCGCCTACAATGAGCAGTTCTTC. This codes for CASSQGTAYNEQFF. The chain carries TRBV28 and TRBJ2-1; the D gene is possibly TRBD1 (6 bases). V lost 6 bases and J lost 2, with 11 bases in between. The CDR3 extends over 14 amino acids. The germline CDR1 and CDR2 sequences are MDHEN and SYDVKM.

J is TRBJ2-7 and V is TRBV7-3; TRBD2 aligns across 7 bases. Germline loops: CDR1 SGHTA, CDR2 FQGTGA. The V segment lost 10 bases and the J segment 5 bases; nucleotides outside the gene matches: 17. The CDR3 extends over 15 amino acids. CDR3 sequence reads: CATPKGGPSCHEQYF. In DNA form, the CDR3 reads TGTGCCACTCCGAAGGGAGGGCCAAGTTGTCACGAGCAGTACTTC.